This TCR beta chain was retrieved from a study of response to subunit inactivated influenza vaccine. For this clonotype: Antigen unknown.

Findings and caveats of the study: The authors put forward the suggestion that each seasonal influenza vaccination may bring in only a limited number of new T cells.

Germline CDR1 is ENHRY and CDR2 is SYGVKD. This CDR3 contains 14 residues. With 6 bases clipped from V and 0 bases from J, the junction kept 4 bases outside the gene matches. MiXCR, applied by TCRdb to the RT-PCR reads, yields one record per CDR3 protein. The table includes about 300,000 distinct CDR3 sequences, 20% to 25% detected once. V and J are TRBV10-3 and TRBJ2-5, with TRBD1 identical over 7 bases. Sequences were derived from PBMCs from blood, sampled less than 22 months after vaccination. The receptor comes from a man aged 50 to 69 who received an inactivated influenza vaccine. Written as DNA, the CDR3 is TGTGCCATCAGGATTGGACAGGACCAAGAGACCCAGTACTTC. It is translated as CAIRIGQDQETQYF.